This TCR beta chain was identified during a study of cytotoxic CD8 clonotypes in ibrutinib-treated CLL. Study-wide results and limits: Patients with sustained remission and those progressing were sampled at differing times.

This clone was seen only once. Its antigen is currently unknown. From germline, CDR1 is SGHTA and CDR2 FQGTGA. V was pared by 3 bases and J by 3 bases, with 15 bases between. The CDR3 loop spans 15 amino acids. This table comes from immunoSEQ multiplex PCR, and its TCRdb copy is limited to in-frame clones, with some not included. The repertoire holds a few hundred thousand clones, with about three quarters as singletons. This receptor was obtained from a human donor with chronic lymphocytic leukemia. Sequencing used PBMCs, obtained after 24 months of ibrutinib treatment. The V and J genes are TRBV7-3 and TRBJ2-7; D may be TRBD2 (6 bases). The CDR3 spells CASSLQGGFFYEQYF. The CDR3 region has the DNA TGTGCCAGCAGCTTGCAGGGAGGCTTTTTCTACGAGCAGTACTTC.